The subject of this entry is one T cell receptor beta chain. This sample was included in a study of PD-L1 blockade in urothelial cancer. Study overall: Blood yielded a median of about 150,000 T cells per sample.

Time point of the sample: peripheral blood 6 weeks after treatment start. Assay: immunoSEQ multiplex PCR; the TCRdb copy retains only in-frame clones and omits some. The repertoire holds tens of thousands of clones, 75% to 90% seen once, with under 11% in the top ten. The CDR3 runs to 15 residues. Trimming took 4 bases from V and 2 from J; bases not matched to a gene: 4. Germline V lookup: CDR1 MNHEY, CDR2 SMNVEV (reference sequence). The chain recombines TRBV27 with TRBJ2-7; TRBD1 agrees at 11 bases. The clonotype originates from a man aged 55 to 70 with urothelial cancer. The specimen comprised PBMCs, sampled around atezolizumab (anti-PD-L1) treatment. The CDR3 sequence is CASSSTDRGPYEQYF. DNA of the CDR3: TGTGCCAGCAGTTCCACGGACAGGGGGCCCTACGAGCAGTACTTC.